This T cell receptor (beta chain) came from a study of cytomegalovirus exposure and HLA in healthy donors. PCR used 60 Vbeta primers and 13 Jbeta primers. Clones were sequenced by immunoSEQ multiplex PCR, and TCRdb holds only the in-frame ones, with some missing. Of over 150,000 clones in the sample, 70% to 80% were seen once. This clone has just a few counts. Its antigen is unknown. Overall study results and limits: In a later analysis, specific HLA alleles were associated with 15,000 to 20,000 TCR beta sequences at a 0.05 false discovery rate. Fewer N-insertions (relative to the approximately 700-donor mean) were reportedly seen in an Asian-associated ancestry cluster in a later analysis. Most sequenced TCRs were rare (though some public TCRs occurred in many donors).

The germline gives CDR1 LNHNV, CDR2 YYDKDF (reference sequence). V gave up 0 bases and J gave up 0 bases; unmatched junction bases: 8. This CDR3 contains 17 residues. V usage is TRBV15 and J usage is TRBJ2-7, with 7 bases lining up with TRBD2. Sequencing was done on a sample of PBMCs. The clonotype was recovered from a man in his 60s in good health and CMV-seronegative. The CDR3 DNA sequence: TGTGCCACCAGCAGAGATTCACTAGCGAGCAGCTCCTACGAGCAGTACTTC. It translates to CATSRDSLASSSYEQYF. Complete variable domain (other parts from reference TRBV15 and TRBJ2-7): DAMVIQNPRYQVTQFGKPVTLSCSQTLNHNVMYWYQQKSSQAPKLLFHYYDKDFNNEADTPDNFQSRRPNTSFCFLDIRSPGLGDTAMYLCATSRDSLASSSYEQYFGPGTRLTVT.